The following is a T cell receptor (beta chain) sequence with its context. Its binding antigen is unknown. Per-base quality was not reported, and no clone a single base away is much larger than it. Libraries were constructed by the immunoSEQ multiplex PCR assay. What TCRdb holds here is the immuneACCESS table cut down to in-frame rearrangements. Part of the clones is not present; checked against another copy, under half of the missing clones reflect an unresolved V gene, and the others are unexplained. In this sample the table shows 70,000 to 95,000 clones, about 97% of which occur a single time. The biggest ten clones account for approximately 0.18% of the sample. This entry belongs to a study of technical replicates of blood from a few donors (dated by TCRdb to about 2017). This TCR was recovered from a human donor in good health. The specimen was T cells isolated from PBMCs.

The DNA sequence is given as TGTGCCAGCAGTGTGGACAGGACTGGCACTGAAGCTTTCTTT. Its translation reads: CASSVDRTGTEAFF. This chain is built from TRBV6-1 and TRBJ1-1; 7 junctional bases match TRBD1. Via the germline V gene, CDR1 is MNHNS and CDR2 SASEGT. There are 14 amino acids in the CDR3, from cysteine to phenylalanine inclusive. Left in the record is the CDR3 DNA by itself, 42 bases read in frame from the first base. V is trimmed back by 4 bases and J by 4 bases, and the junction contains 6 bases that no gene match accounts for.